This T cell receptor beta chain was retrieved from a study of blood T cell repertoires in COVID-19. Study-level background: Sites in the United States, Italy and Spain provided acute and convalescent COVID-19 samples. In each case, the material was cDNA or gDNA derived from T cells, B-cell-depleted T cells, or PBMCs.

In the original workflow: Estimates of nucleated cell counts were drawn from the amplification of reference gene primers. TCRdb's copy holds only in-frame clones and misses some; the assay was immunoSEQ multiplex PCR. V, J and clone size derive from that table, while D and trimming were established from the DNA sequence. The sample carries about 150,000 clones, 83% recorded once. The CDR3 consists of 12 residues. Trimming removed 6 bases at V and 6 bases at J, with 12 bases between. The sequence was collected from an elderly woman with acute or convalescent COVID-19. The sequencing input was peripheral blood. V is TRBV12-3 or TRBV12-4 and J is TRBJ2-7; possibly TRBD1 for D (5 bases). The CDR3 coding sequence is TGTGCCAGCAGCTACCTAGGGGTCGAGCAGTACTTC. Translated: CASSYLGVEQYF.